The 12 T cell receptor beta chains given below trace back to one sample, sequenced in a study of T cell responses to AZD1222 COVID-19 vaccine. Produced via immunoSEQ multiplex PCR; TCRdb's table is partial and in-frame only. The sample gives tens of thousands of clones, around 89% of which show up once; 31% is in the top ten. The specimen was peripheral blood, collected on day 0 of AZD1222 vaccination. All receptors come from an adult in good health.

The J gene is TRBJ1-2, the V gene TRBV28; a possible D gene is TRBD1 (6 bases). From germline, CDR1 is MDHEN and CDR2 SYDVKM. The CDR3 consists of 12 residues. V lost 6 bases and J lost 5, with 10 bases in between. The CDR3 DNA reads as TGTGCCAGCAGACTAGGGGGGTATGGCTACACCTTC. Its translation: CASRLGGYGYTF.

The J gene is TRBJ1-2, the V gene TRBV12-3 or TRBV12-4, with D unresolved. Between the trimmed V and J ends, which lost 6 bases and 0 bases, there was a span of 8 bases. The CDR3 length is 13 residues. The CDR3 bases are TGTGCCAGCAGACACGACACTAACTATGGCTACACCTTC. It specifies CASRHDTNYGYTF.

The chain recombines TRBV6-6 with TRBJ1-2, with unresolved D. Deletions cut 0 bases from V and 0 bases from J, with 8 bases between. In germline, CDR1 is MNHNY, CDR2 SVGAGI (reference sequence). The CDR3 is 15 amino acids. The CDR3 DNA follows: TGTGCCAGCAGTTACTCCGGGCCTTCTAACTATGGCTACACCTTC. The encoded protein is CASSYSGPSNYGYTF.

This sequence joins TRBV6-2 or TRBV6-3 and TRBJ2-7; 10 nucleotides line up with TRBD2. J lost 2 bases, V lost 4 bases, and 8 bases had no gene match. CDR3 length: 16 residues. CDR1 MNHEY and CDR2 SVGEGT come from the germline V gene. The DNA of the CDR3 is TGTGCCAGCAGTTTCCCTAGCGGGAGCTCGCCCTACGAGCAGTACTTC. As protein: CASSFPSGSSPYEQYF.

Details on this clone: The junction does not match germline at one end; this may be a read error. The genes are TRBV10-1 and TRBJ1-2; D call uncertain. Germline-derived CDR1 and CDR2 are WNHNN and SYGVQD (reference sequence). CDR3 length equals 12 residues. The CDR3 nucleotides read TGCGCCAGCGGTGACACGGGTTATGGCTACACCTTC. Translated: CASGDTGYGYTF.

This clone appeared a few times. The V gene is TRBV14, the J gene TRBJ2-1; D possibly matches TRBD1 or TRBD2 (6 bases each). Germline V gene data show CDR1 as SGHDN and CDR2 as FVKESK. This CDR3 contains 16 residues. The V gene lost 0 bases and the J gene lost 6 bases, with 15 bases spanning the gap. DNA for the CDR3: TGTGCCAGCAGCCAAGATCACAGGGACTTTGTCAATGAGCAGTTCTTC. Protein: CASSQDHRDFVNEQFF.

The gene calls are TRBV19 and TRBJ2-3; possible D gene TRBD1, 5 bases. The V end was cut by 3 bases, the J end by 2 bases, with 9 bases between. The germline CDR1 and CDR2 sequences are LNHDA and SQIVND (reference sequence). CDR3 length: 14 amino acids. The CDR3 DNA follows: TGTGCCAGTAGTATTATGGGGCACACAGATACGCAGTATTTT. Protein sequence: CASSIMGHTDTQYF.

This clone showed up just once. This sequence joins TRBV4-2 and TRBJ1-6; D is perhaps TRBD1 (6 bases). Between the trimmed V and J ends, which lost 3 bases and 7 bases, there was a span of 13 bases. The CDR3 is 15 amino acids. The V gene's germline CDR1 is LGHNA and CDR2 YNFKEQ. CDR3 DNA sequence: TGTGCCAGCAGCCACCCCGGGACACGGAATTCACCCCTCCACTTT. Amino acids: CASSHPGTRNSPLHF.

The chain joins TRBV6-5 to TRBJ2-7; a weak D match, TRBD2 (5 bases). CDR3 size: 15 residues. Per the germline V gene, CDR1 is MNHEY and CDR2 is SVGAGI. Trimming left V 2 bases short and J 6 bases short, with 17 bases between. CDR3 residues: CASSYGWTPASEQYF. CDR3 nucleotides: TGTGCCAGCAGTTACGGTTGGACTCCGGCCAGCGAGCAGTACTTC.

The rearrangement uses TRBV28 and TRBJ1-4, with 7 bases matching TRBD1. This CDR3 is 16 amino acids long. Germline CDR1 and CDR2: MDHEN and SYDVKM. V was pared by 5 bases and J by 2 bases, with 8 bases of the junction left unmatched. CDR3: CASSATGAFTNEKLFF. Here the CDR3 DNA reads TGTGCCAGCAGTGCAACAGGGGCTTTTACTAATGAAAAACTGTTTTTT.

This rearrangement joins TRBV27 to TRBJ1-1; 10 bases are a match to TRBD1. This CDR3 is built from 14 residues. CDR1 MNHEY and CDR2 SMNVEV come from the germline V gene (reference sequence). V trimming: 7 bases; J trimming: 1 base; junction bases outside the gene matches: 3. CDR3 protein: CASTWTGGNTEAFF. The DNA of the CDR3 is TGTGCCAGCACCTGGACAGGGGGGAACACTGAAGCTTTCTTT.

The rearrangement uses TRBV11-2 and TRBJ2-1; 8 bases fit TRBD2. V lost 3 bases, J lost 4 bases, and 5 bases stayed unmatched. From germline, CDR1 is SGHAT and CDR2 FQNNGV. This CDR3 has 15 amino acids. The CDR3 DNA sequence: TGTGCCAGCAGCTTCGGGAGGGCAGTTTACAATGAGCAGTTCTTC. It encodes CASSFGRAVYNEQFF.